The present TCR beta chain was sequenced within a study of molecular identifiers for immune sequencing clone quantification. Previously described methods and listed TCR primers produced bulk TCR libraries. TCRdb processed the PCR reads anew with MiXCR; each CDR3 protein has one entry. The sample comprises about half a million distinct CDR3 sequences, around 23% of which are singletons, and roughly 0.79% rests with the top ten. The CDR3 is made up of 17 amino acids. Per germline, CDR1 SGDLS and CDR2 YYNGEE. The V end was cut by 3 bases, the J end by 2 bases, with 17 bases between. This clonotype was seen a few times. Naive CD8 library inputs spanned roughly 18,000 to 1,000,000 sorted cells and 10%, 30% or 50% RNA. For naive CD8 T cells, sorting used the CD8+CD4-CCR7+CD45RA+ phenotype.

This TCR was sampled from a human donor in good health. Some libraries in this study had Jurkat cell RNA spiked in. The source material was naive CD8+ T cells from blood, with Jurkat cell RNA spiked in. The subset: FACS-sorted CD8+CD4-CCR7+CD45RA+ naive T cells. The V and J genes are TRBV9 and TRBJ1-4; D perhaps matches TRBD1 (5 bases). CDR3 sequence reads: CASSADSVGATNEKLFF. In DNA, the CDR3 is TGTGCCAGCAGCGCCGACAGCGTAGGGGCTACTAATGAAAAACTGTTTTTT.